The clone carrying this T cell receptor (beta chain) was seen a handful of times. This sample stems from a study of T cells after yellow fever vaccination. TCRdb itself ran the 5' RACE reads through MiXCR, one entry per CDR3 protein. Of about 320,000 distinct CDR3 sequences listed, approximately 4.5% are singletons. Losses at the gene ends were 6 bases for V and 3 bases for J; bases not matched to a gene: 13. Germline CDR1 is KGHSH and CDR2 is LQKENI. The CDR3 covers 17 residues. This sequence originates from a man younger than 30 who received the YFV17D yellow fever vaccine. Here the sequenced sample was PBMCs, taken 15 days after the yellow fever booster vaccination. This chain joins TRBV18 and TRBJ1-2; 10 nucleotides line up with TRBD1. CDR3: CASSPQDRGVGYYGYTF. The CDR3 nucleotides read TGTGCCAGCTCTCCCCAGGACAGGGGGGTTGGCTACTATGGCTACACCTTC. Variable domain in full (rest from reference TRBV18 and TRBJ1-2): NAGVMQNPRHLVRRRGQEARLRCSPMKGHSHVYWYRQLPEEGLKFMVYLQKENIIDESGMPKERFSAEFPKEGPSILRIQQVVRGDSAAYFCASSPQDRGVGYYGYTFGSGTRLTVV.